This entry lists 10 T cell receptor beta chains sequenced from one sample in a study of T cells in Graves' hyperthyroidism and ophthalmopathy. RNA transcripts served as the template for amplifying TCR beta CDR3 regions. The TCR CDR3 first-round RT-PCR relied on the HTBI primer set. TCRdb fed the multiplex PCR reads into MiXCR, producing one record per CDR3 protein. The sample shows 500,000 to 650,000 distinct CDR3 sequences, approximately 15% of them seen only once. Material: blood. Receptor source: a woman aged 45-59 years with Graves' ophthalmopathy.

Notes on this clonotype: A read error may produce the germline difference seen at one junction end. The CDR3 loop reads CASMPRTNTGELLF. The CDR3 region has the DNA TGTGCCAGCATGCCCCGGACGAACACCGGGGAGCTGCTTTTT. This chain uses TRBV27 with TRBJ2-2; a weak D match, TRBD2 (5 bases). The CDR3 is 14 residues long. Germline V lookup: CDR1 MNHEY, CDR2 SMNVEV (reference sequence).

This clonotype was counted ten times or more. The V gene is TRBV20-1, the J gene TRBJ2-1, with a weak D call TRBD1 (7 bases). The CDR3 loop spans 16 amino acids. Germline V lookup: CDR1 DFQATT, CDR2 SNEGSKA (reference sequence). Between the trimmed V and J ends, which lost 3 bases and 0 bases, there was a span of 15 bases. In DNA, the CDR3 is TGCAGTGCTAGGGGGGGACAGTCAAGCTCCTACAATGAGCAGTTCTTC. This encodes CSARGGQSSSYNEQFF.

With regard to this clonotype: A much larger clone is a single base away; this may be a read error. The chain recombines TRBV30 with TRBJ1-1; TRBD1 matches at 7 bases. The CDR3 sequence is 11 residues long. CDR1 is GTSNPN and CDR2 is SVGIG in the germline V gene (reference sequence). CDR3 in DNA: TGTACCTTACTAAAGGGGGCAGAAGCTTTCTTT. Translating it yields CTLLKGAEAFF.

This clonotype has just one count. The chain combines TRBV18 with TRBJ1-5, with 10 bases lining up with TRBD1. In germline, CDR1 is KGHSH, CDR2 LQKENI. Losses at the gene ends were 3 bases for V and 10 bases for J; bases not matched to a gene: 3. The CDR3 is 13 amino acids. The CDR3 region is CASSPGTGVPQHF. For the CDR3, the DNA is TGTGCCAGCTCACCGGGGACAGGGGTACCCCAGCATTTT.

This clonotype was counted only a few times. V usage is TRBV29-1 and J usage is TRBJ2-1; TRBD2 aligns across 9 bases. The CDR3 length is 13 residues. Per the germline V gene, CDR1 is SQVTM and CDR2 is ANQGSEA. Trimming at V came to 4 bases and at J to 3 bases, leaving 1 base not matched to a gene. CDR3 nucleotides: TGCAGCGTTGGGACTAGCGTCTACAATGAGCAGTTCTTC. This gives the protein CSVGTSVYNEQFF.

CDR3 nucleotide sequence: TGTGCCAGCAGTCCAAGAGGTTTGGGAAACACCATATATTTT. Translated: CASSPRGLGNTIYF. The V and J genes are TRBV28 and TRBJ1-3; D is unclear. This CDR3 comprises 14 residues. Germline CDR1 and CDR2: MDHEN and SYDVKM. Trimming removed 5 bases at V and 4 bases at J, with 12 bases between.

Ten or more counts support this clonotype. The chain links TRBV7-9 to TRBJ2-7, with 7 bases that match TRBD1. With 7 bases clipped from V and 0 bases from J, the junction kept 12 bases outside the gene matches. This CDR3 comprises 16 residues. CDR1 and CDR2 (germline): SEHNR, FQNEAQ (reference sequence). CDR3 sequence reads: CASTHYGTESSYEQYF. CDR3 sequence (DNA): TGTGCCAGCACCCATTACGGGACAGAAAGCTCCTACGAGCAGTACTTC.

Points on this clonotype: The junction departs from germline at one end; a sequencing error may be responsible. This rearrangement joins TRBV6-2 or TRBV6-3 to TRBJ2-5; a possible D gene is TRBD2 (6 bases). This CDR3 spans 15 amino acids. Germline V lookup: CDR1 MNHEY, CDR2 SVGEGT. CDR3 residues: CASSHSGVGVETQYF. The CDR3 coding sequence is TGTGCCAGCAGTCACTCGGGAGTGGGAGTGGAGACCCAGTACTTC.

This clonotype was seen at least ten times. The chain is built from TRBV3-1 and TRBJ2-1; D is undetermined. This CDR3 region has 16 residues. Trimming shortened V by 5 bases and J by 8 bases, and 22 bases separated the two germline ends. Germline-derived CDR1 and CDR2 are LGHDT and YNNKEL (reference sequence). The CDR3 DNA follows: TGTGCCAGCAGCTCGAGTCCCCGGGCCCGCTGGGATGAGCAGTTCTTC. It encodes CASSSSPRARWDEQFF.

The chain couples TRBV19 to TRBJ2-3; D not certain. The CDR3 spans 14 residues. Trimming removed 3 bases from V and 1 base from J, with 8 bases in between. The germline V gene encodes CDR1 LNHDA and CDR2 SQIVND (reference sequence). CDR3 coding DNA: TGTGCCAGTAGTATTGAAGGACGCACAGATACGCAGTATTTT. Translated: CASSIEGRTDTQYF.